This TCR beta chain was captured in a study of shared clonotypes between healthy human individuals. Trimming took 4 bases from V and 4 from J, leaving 29 bases between them. Germline V gene sequence: CDR1 SGHRS, CDR2 YFSETQ. CDR3 length equals 19 residues. Assay: immunoSEQ multiplex PCR; the TCRdb copy retains only in-frame clones and omits some. This table has roughly 1,600,000 clones, approximately 98.5% appearing once. Of note for this clone: Its antigen remains unidentified.

Findings and caveats of the study: A reduction in generation probabilities was seen for non-shared clonotypes relative to those shared by all four donors. Represented diversity (both genetic and exposure-history) was limited by the small number of donors. Researchers found naive subsets generally carried larger estimated richness than memory subsets.

This clonotype originated in a man aged 25-40 years in good health. The chain recombines TRBV5-1 with TRBJ1-2, with unresolved D. The specimen sequenced was naive CD4+ T cells sorted from blood. The subset: CD45RA+ positively selected. CDR3 sequence reads: CASSPSATGRSIFPYGYTF. Here the CDR3 DNA reads TGCGCCAGCAGCCCTTCGGCTACCGGCAGAAGTATATTCCCCTATGGCTACACCTTC.